This passage covers 6 T cell receptor beta chains from one sample sequenced in a study of vaccination and CD4 T cells after COVID-19. At the Johns Hopkins FTIC core, DNA taken from cultured CD4+ T cells was sequenced by way of the Oncomine TCR Beta short-read assay. TCRdb reanalysed the PCR reads using MiXCR and keeps one entry per CDR3 protein. This sample yields around 19,000 distinct CDR3 sequences, of which around 33% are seen a single time; about 3% belongs to the top ten. Specified time point: late sampling 161 to 241 days after vaccination in a few convalescent patients. Treatment reported: roughly 11-day PBMC culture with coronavirus spike peptide pools or control peptides (ViraFEST assay). Antigens of these TCRs are unknown. The material was CD4+ T cells from blood, cultured in vitro, obtained about 7 months after SARS-CoV-2 vaccination. The receptors derive from a human donor who had recovered from COVID-19.

Points on this clonotype: Given the absence of the conserved phenylalanine or tryptophan at the CDR3 end, a read error is likely. No DNA is shown, since the ends of the CDR3 on it are uncertain; the CDR3 is the one TCRdb lists. CDR3 protein: CSARHTARRENIVV. The chain uses TRBV20-1 and TRBJ2-1; the table calls TRBD2, which could not be checked here. The CDR3 has 14 residues if both end residues are counted. The germline gives CDR1 DFQATT, CDR2 SNEGSKA (reference sequence).

The chain has TRBV12-3 or TRBV12-4 and TRBJ2-7; D could derive from TRBD1 or TRBD2 (7 bases each). This CDR3 comprises 14 residues. Between the trimmed V and J ends, which lost 5 bases and 4 bases, there was a span of 15 bases. CDR3 in DNA: TGTGCCAGCAGTCCCGGCCAGGGGGGGTACGAGCAGTACTTC. It codes for CASSPGQGGYEQYF.

J is TRBJ2-1 and V is TRBV20-1; the D is unclear. The CDR3 is 15 residues long. Germline V gene data show CDR1 as DFQATT and CDR2 as SNEGSKA (reference sequence). Between the trimmed V and J ends, which lost 6 bases and 15 bases, there was a span of 30 bases. The CDR3 protein is CSAEATALGTGIRFF. In DNA, the CDR3 is TGCAGTGCCGAGGCTACTGCATTAGGCACGGGTATAAGGTTCTTC.

The V gene is TRBV23-1, the J gene TRBJ2-5, with 9 bases lining up with TRBD2. TRBV23-1 qualifies as an ORF whose function is uncertain. There are 13 residues in the CDR3. J lost 3 bases, V lost 6 bases, and 2 bases had no gene match. CDR3 amino acids: CASRIAGEETQYF. Written as DNA, the CDR3 is TGCGCCAGCAGAATAGCGGGAGAAGAGACCCAGTACTTC.

The chain uses TRBV11-3 and TRBJ1-6, with a tentative D call TRBD1 (6 bases). Per germline, CDR1 SGHNT and CDR2 YENEEA. The CDR3 runs 15 residues. Trimming removed 10 bases at V and 2 bases at J, with 15 bases between. CDR3 sequence (DNA): TGTGCCATTTTGAAGAGGGGGACCTATAATTCACCCCTCCACTTT. As protein: CAILKRGTYNSPLHF.

The chain couples TRBV6-5 to TRBJ2-7, with 9 bases identical to TRBD2. The junction had 8 bases not matched to a gene; V was cut back by 1 base and J by 4 bases. The CDR3 loop spans 16 amino acids. Germline V lookup: CDR1 MNHEY, CDR2 SVGAGI. The CDR3 region has the DNA TGTGCCAGCAGTTACTGGGGCTCTAGCGGGATGTACGAGCAGTACTTC. This codes for CASSYWGSSGMYEQYF.